Sequencing of this T cell receptor beta chain was carried out in a study of blood T cell repertoires in COVID-19. Trimming took 5 bases from V and 4 from J, leaving 20 bases between them. Germline CDR1 MNHEY, CDR2 SMNVEV (reference sequence). The CDR3 has 16 amino acids. Original processing notes: The assay estimated nucleated cells by amplifying reference gene primers. Produced via immunoSEQ multiplex PCR; TCRdb's table is partial and in-frame only. Clone size and V and J calls were adopted from that table, with D and trimming inferred from the DNA. The sample lists more than 150,000 clones, roughly 78% seen once, with around 2.8% in the top ten.

The sequence came from a woman at least 80 years old with active or convalescent COVID-19. The sequenced material came from peripheral blood. J is TRBJ1-2 and V is TRBV27; TRBD1 is a possible D gene (6 bases). The CDR3 region has the DNA TGTGCCAGCAGTCCCTGGGGGGGGGCGCTTGGCTATGGCTACACCTTC. Residues: CASSPWGGALGYGYTF.